This T cell receptor (beta chain) comes out of a study of metastatic and nonmetastatic thyroid tumors. Background on the study: Repertoires from malignant and benign thyroid patients were compared across blood and tumor or nodule tissue.

In the authors' workflow: For papillary thyroid cancer, a distant-metastasis classifier was constructed from CDR3 differences observed across clinicopathological groups. Using MiXCR, TCRdb reanalyzed the PCR reads. Here the V and J calls rest on TCRdb's processing, not on the authors' analysis. The top ten clones hold approximately 16% of a sample with 30,000 to 35,000 clones, around 31% of them seen once. Study findings and constraints: Relative to benign nodules, malignant thyroid tumors were reportedly characterized by significantly elevated TCR beta diversity in blood and tumor.

The CDR3 contains 13 residues. The V and J ends lost 3 bases and 1 base respectively, with 3 bases between them. In germline, CDR1 is MNHNS, CDR2 SASEGT. Points on this clone: What it binds is not known.

All patients were treatment-naive before thyroid surgery. The sequence was collected from a female donor with papillary thyroid cancer or a benign thyroid nodule (not recorded which). Some clones in this sample may be carry-over from other donors' samples. This chain joins TRBV6-1 and TRBJ2-2; D remains ambiguous. Sequenced input: tumor tissue. DNA for the CDR3: TGTGCCAGCAGTGAGGAGAACACCGGGGAGCTGTTTTTT. Its protein product is CASSEENTGELFF.